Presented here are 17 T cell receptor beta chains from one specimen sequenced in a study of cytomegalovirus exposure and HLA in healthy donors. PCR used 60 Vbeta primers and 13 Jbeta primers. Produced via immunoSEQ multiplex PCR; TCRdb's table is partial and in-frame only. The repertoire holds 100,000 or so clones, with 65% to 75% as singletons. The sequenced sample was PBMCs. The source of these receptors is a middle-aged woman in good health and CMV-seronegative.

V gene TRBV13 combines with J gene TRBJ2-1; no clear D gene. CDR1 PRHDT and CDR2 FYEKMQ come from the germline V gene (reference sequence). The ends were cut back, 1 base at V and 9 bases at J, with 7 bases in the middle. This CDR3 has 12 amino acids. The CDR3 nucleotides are TGTGCCAGCAGCTTAGCTTCTAGTGAGCAGTTCTTC. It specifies CASSLASSEQFF.

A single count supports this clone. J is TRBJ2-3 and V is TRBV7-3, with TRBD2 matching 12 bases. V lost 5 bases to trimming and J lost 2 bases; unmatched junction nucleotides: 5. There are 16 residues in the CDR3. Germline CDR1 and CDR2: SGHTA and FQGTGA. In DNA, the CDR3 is TGTGCCAGCAGCCGCAGGACTAGCGGGACCACAGATACGCAGTATTTT. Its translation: CASSRRTSGTTDTQYF.

CDR3 residues: CAWSVLHEQYF. The CDR3 nucleotides are TGTGCCTGGAGTGTACTCCACGAGCAGTACTTC. The chain is built from TRBV30 and TRBJ2-7; D ambiguous. CDR3 size: 11 residues. Germline V gene sequence: CDR1 GTSNPN, CDR2 SVGIG (reference sequence). Trimming left V 0 bases short and J 5 bases short, with 5 bases between.

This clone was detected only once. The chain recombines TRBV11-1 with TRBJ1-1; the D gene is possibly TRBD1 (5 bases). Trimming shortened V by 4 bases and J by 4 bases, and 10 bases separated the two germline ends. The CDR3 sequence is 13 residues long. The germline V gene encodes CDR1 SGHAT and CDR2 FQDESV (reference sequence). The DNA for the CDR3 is TGTGCCAGCAGCTCCAGGGCCGGCACTGAAGCTTTCTTT. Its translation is CASSSRAGTEAFF.

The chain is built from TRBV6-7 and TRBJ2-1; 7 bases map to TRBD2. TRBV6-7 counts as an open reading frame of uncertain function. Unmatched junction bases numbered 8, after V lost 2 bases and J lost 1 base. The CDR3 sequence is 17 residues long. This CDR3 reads CASSYRPAGTSYNEQFF. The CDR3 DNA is TGTGCCAGCAGTTACAGGCCAGCGGGAACTTCCTACAATGAGCAGTTCTTC.

The CDR3 region has the DNA TGTGCCACCAGGCGGGACAGGGGGTACGAGCAGTACTTC. Protein: CATRRDRGYEQYF. The chain recombines TRBV15 with TRBJ2-7; 11 nucleotides line up with TRBD1. The germline V gene encodes CDR1 LNHNV and CDR2 YYDKDF (reference sequence). This CDR3 region has 13 residues. V lost 6 bases to trimming and J lost 4 bases; unmatched junction nucleotides: 2.

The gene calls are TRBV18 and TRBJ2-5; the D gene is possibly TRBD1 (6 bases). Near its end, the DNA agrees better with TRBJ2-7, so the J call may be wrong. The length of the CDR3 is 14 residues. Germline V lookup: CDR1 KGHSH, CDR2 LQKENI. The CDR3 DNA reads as TGTGCCAGCTCACCACCCGGACAGACCTACGAGCAGTACTTC. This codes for CASSPPGQTYEQYF.

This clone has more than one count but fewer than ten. The CDR3 loop is CASRKRTGSYEQYF. The DNA of the CDR3 is TGTGCCAGCAGGAAACGGACAGGGTCCTACGAGCAGTACTTC. The genes are TRBV27 and TRBJ2-7; TRBD1 aligns across 8 bases. Losses at the gene ends were 6 bases for V and 1 base for J; bases not matched to a gene: 5. Germline CDR1 reads MNHEY; CDR2 reads SMNVEV (reference sequence). This CDR3 spans 14 amino acids.

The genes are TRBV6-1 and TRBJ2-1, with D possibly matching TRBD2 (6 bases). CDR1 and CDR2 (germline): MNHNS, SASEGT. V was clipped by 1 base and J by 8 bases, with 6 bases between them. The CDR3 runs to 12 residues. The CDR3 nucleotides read TGTGCCAGCAGTGAAGGCGGGGATGAGCAGTTCTTC. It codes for CASSEGGDEQFF.

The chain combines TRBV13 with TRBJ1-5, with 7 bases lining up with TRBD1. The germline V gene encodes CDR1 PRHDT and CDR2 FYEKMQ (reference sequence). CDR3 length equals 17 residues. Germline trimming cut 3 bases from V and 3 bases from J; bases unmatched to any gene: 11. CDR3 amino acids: CASSFGGGMPHNQPQHF. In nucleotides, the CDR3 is TGTGCCAGCAGCTTCGGAGGGGGCATGCCCCACAATCAGCCCCAGCATTTT.

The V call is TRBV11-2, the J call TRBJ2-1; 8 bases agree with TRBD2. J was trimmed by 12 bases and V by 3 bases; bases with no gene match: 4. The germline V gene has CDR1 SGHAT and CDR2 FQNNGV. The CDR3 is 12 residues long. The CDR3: CASSLGTRRQFF. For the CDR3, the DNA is TGTGCCAGCAGCTTGGGGACTAGGCGGCAGTTCTTC.

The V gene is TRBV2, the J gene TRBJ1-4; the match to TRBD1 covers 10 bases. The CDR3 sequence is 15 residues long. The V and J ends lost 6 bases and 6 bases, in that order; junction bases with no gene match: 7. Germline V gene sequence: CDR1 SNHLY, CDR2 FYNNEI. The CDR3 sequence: CASRQTGTGDEKLFF. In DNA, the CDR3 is TGTGCCAGCAGACAGACCGGGACAGGGGATGAAAAACTGTTTTTT.

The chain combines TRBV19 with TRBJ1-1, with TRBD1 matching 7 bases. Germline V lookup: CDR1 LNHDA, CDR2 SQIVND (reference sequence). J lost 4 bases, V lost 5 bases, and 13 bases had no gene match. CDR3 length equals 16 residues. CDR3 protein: CASSGQGGESGTEAFF. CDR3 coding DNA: TGTGCCAGTAGTGGCCAGGGGGGCGAGTCGGGCACTGAAGCTTTCTTT.

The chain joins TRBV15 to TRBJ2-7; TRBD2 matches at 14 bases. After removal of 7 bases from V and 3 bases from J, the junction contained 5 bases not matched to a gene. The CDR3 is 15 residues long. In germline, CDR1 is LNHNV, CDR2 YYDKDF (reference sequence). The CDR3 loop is CATKSGLAGDYEQYF. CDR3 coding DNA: TGTGCCACCAAATCGGGACTAGCGGGAGACTACGAGCAGTACTTC.

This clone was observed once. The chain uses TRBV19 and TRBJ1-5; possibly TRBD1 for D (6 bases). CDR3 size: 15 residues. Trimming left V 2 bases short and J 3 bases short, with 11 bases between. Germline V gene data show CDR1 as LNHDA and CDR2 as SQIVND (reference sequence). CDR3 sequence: CASSITGRNNQPQHF. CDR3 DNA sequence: TGTGCCAGTAGTATAACAGGGAGAAACAATCAGCCCCAGCATTTT.

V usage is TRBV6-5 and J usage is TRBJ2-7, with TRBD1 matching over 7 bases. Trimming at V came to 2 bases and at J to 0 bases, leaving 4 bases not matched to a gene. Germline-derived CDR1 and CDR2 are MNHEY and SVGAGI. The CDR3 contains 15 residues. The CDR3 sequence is CASSYRDSFSYEQYF. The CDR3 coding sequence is TGTGCCAGCAGTTACAGGGACAGTTTCTCCTACGAGCAGTACTTC.

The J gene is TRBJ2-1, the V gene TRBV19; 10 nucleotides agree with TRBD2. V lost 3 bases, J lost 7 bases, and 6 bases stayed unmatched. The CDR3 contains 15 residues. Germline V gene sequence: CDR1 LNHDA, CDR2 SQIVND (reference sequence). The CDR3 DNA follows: TGTGCCAGTAGTATCACTAGCGGGGCCGCGAATGAGCAGTTCTTC. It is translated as CASSITSGAANEQFF.